This passage covers 12 T cell receptor beta chains from one sample sequenced in a study of vaccination and CD4 T cells after COVID-19. This sample's treatment: roughly ten-day PBMC culture with coronavirus spike peptide pools or control peptides (ViraFEST assay). Gathered ahead of the COVID-19 pandemic (2011-2018) were the CD4+ T cells of the unexposed donor. Researchers used the Oncomine TCR Beta short-read assay to sequence DNA from cultured CD4+ T cells. TCRdb re-analysed the PCR reads in MiXCR, keeping a single row per CDR3 protein. The table has 7,000 or so distinct CDR3 sequences, roughly two fifths seen once; the top ten hold about two fifths. No antigen has been assigned to these receptors. The specimen sequenced was CD4+ T cells from blood, cultured in vitro. The origin of the receptors is a human donor in good health.

The chain carries TRBV15 and TRBJ2-1; 7 bases align to TRBD2. Per the germline V gene, CDR1 is LNHNV and CDR2 is YYDKDF (reference sequence). V was clipped by 3 bases and J by 8 bases; unmatched bases: 7. This CDR3 spans 14 amino acids. This CDR3 reads CATSSAPGRDEQFF. CDR3 nucleotide sequence: TGTGCCACCAGCAGTGCCCCGGGGAGGGATGAGCAGTTCTTC.

V gene TRBV12-3 or TRBV12-4 combines with J gene TRBJ1-1; no clear D gene. Trimming took 2 bases from V and 0 from J, leaving 13 bases between them. This CDR3 has 16 amino acids. This CDR3 is CASSLSPPTVNTEAFF. The DNA of the CDR3 is TGTGCCAGCAGTTTATCGCCACCGACGGTGAACACTGAAGCTTTCTTT.

The V and J genes are TRBV20-1 and TRBJ2-1; maybe TRBD2 (6 bases). Trimming pared 4 bases from V and 3 bases from J, leaving 13 bases between. The CDR3 runs to 14 residues. In germline, CDR1 is DFQATT, CDR2 SNEGSKA (reference sequence). The CDR3 DNA sequence: TGCAGTGCTAACCTCTTGCGGGACTACAATGAGCAGTTCTTC. Translation: CSANLLRDYNEQFF.

Comment on this clonotype: At one boundary the junction diverges from the germline segment, which might be a read error. The rearrangement joins TRBV19 to TRBJ2-7, with TRBD1 matching over 7 bases. This CDR3 contains 13 residues. Germline V gene sequence: CDR1 LNHDA, CDR2 SQIVND (reference sequence). CDR3 loop: CASNRQGSHEQYF. CDR3 DNA: TGTGCCAGTAATCGACAGGGCTCCCACGAGCAGTACTTC. Combining the CDR3 with reference TRBV19 and TRBJ2-7 gives the whole variable domain DGGITQSPKYLFRKEGQNVTLSCEQNLNHDAMYWYRQDPGQGLRLIYYSQIVNDFQKGDIAEGYSVSREKKESFPLTVTSAQKNPTAFYLCASNRQGSHEQYFGPGTRLTVT.

This clonotype was observed a handful of times. This rearrangement joins TRBV7-9 to TRBJ1-1; D is unclear. In germline, CDR1 is SEHNR, CDR2 FQNEAQ (reference sequence). Trimming took 4 bases from V and 9 from J, leaving 21 bases between them. The CDR3 is 15 amino acids. CDR3 sequence reads: CASSSNGAGRSKAFF. The CDR3 DNA is TGTGCCAGCAGCTCCAACGGCGCGGGGAGAAGTAAAGCTTTCTTT.

This clonotype showed up just a few times. The chain has TRBV4-1 and TRBJ1-2; D not resolved. Trimming pared 0 bases from V and 8 bases from J, leaving 7 bases between. The CDR3 loop spans 12 amino acids. Germline assignment: CDR1 MGHRA and CDR2 YSYEKL. CDR3 protein: CASSQDPPGYTF. CDR3 DNA sequence: TGCGCCAGCAGCCAAGATCCCCCGGGCTACACCTTC.

The CDR3 loop is CASSIGPGTGNTEAFF. The CDR3 DNA follows: TGTGCCAGTAGTATAGGTCCAGGTACGGGGAACACTGAAGCTTTCTTT. This chain uses TRBV19 with TRBJ1-1; no clear D. Germline lookup yields CDR1 LNHDA and CDR2 SQIVND (reference sequence). The germline V and J ends were trimmed by 1 base and 1 base, with 13 bases remaining between them. The CDR3 has 16 residues.

This clonotype has a single count. The chain combines TRBV4-3 with TRBJ2-2, with 8 bases aligning to TRBD2. Germline assignment: CDR1 LGHNA and CDR2 YSLEER. There are 15 residues in the CDR3. Unmatched junction bases numbered 3, after V lost 0 bases and J lost 6 bases. DNA for the CDR3: TGCGCCAGCAGCCAAGACGGGAGGGGGTCCGGGGAGCTGTTTTTT. Amino acid sequence: CASSQDGRGSGELFF.

In regard to this clonotype: The junction departs from the called germline gene at one end, perhaps through a read error. The J gene is TRBJ1-1, the V gene TRBV5-5; D uncertain. The CDR3 totals 14 residues. Germline lookup yields CDR1 SGHKS and CDR2 YYEKEE (reference sequence). CDR3 loop: CASSLGTLGTEAFF. DNA for the CDR3: TGCGCCAGCAGCTTAGGCACCTTGGGGACTGAAGCTTTCTTT.

This clonotype was seen more than once but under ten times. This chain joins TRBV20-1 and TRBJ2-3; 14 bases fit TRBD2. CDR1 is DFQATT, CDR2 SNEGSKA, per germline (reference sequence). J was trimmed by 3 bases and V by 5 bases; bases with no gene match: 10. The CDR3 extends over 17 amino acids. CDR3 nucleotides: TGCAGTGCTCCCCCCCCGACTAGCGGGAGGGCAACAGATACGCAGTATTTT. Translation: CSAPPPTSGRATDTQYF.

The chain joins TRBV6-1 to TRBJ1-2; tentative D call: TRBD1 (5 bases). The CDR3 is 13 amino acids. V lost 1 base to trimming and J lost 3 bases, with 6 bases between them. Germline values: CDR1 MNHNS, CDR2 SASEGT. For the CDR3, the DNA is TGTGCCAGCAGTGAAGGACAGCACTATGGCTACACCTTC. This gives the protein CASSEGQHYGYTF.

The rearrangement joins TRBV12-3 or TRBV12-4 to TRBJ2-7, with 7 nucleotides matching TRBD2. V lost 7 bases and J lost 1; bases outside the gene matches: 22. The CDR3 has 19 amino acids. CDR3 in amino acids: CASTRYPLGGTHSSYEQYF. The DNA of the CDR3 is TGTGCCAGCACCCGCTATCCCTTGGGGGGGACGCACAGTTCCTACGAGCAGTACTTC.